This paragraph covers one T cell receptor beta chain sequence. Its antigen is unknown. These data are taken from a study of identical twins. Study results and limitations: A lower insertion count was a feature of abundant cord blood beta clonotypes, with no such feature in memory repertoires.

Through template switching, a universal primer site was introduced, and the cDNA contained unique molecular identifiers. TCRdb reprocessed the 5' RACE reads with MiXCR, giving one entry per CDR3 protein. The top ten hold about 0.93% of the sample, which has roughly 540,000 distinct CDR3 sequences, about 20% seen once. With V trimmed by 5 bases and J by 2 bases, 4 bases remained unmatched. CDR3 length: 14 residues. These data also featured in a second study, about T cells expressing NK-cell markers. As that study records: Each TCR beta repertoire originated in sorted T cells that were CD3+CD56+NKG2C+, CD3+CD56+NKG2C- or CD3+CD56-NKG2C+. T cells sorted in several experiments were restricted to alpha-beta TCR T cells by an anti-gamma-delta TCR antibody.

The sequence was obtained from a woman under 30 in good health. The chain employs TRBV12-3 or TRBV12-4 and TRBJ1-2, with TRBD1 matching 8 bases. The sample was CD4+ T cells sorted from blood. The CDR3 loop is CASSISGGNYGYTF. CDR3 sequence (DNA): TGTGCCAGCAGTATATCAGGGGGCAACTATGGCTACACCTTC.